This TCR beta chain was identified during a study of OX40 agonist ivuxolimab in advanced cancers. Study-wide background: Three patients had partial responses: one hepatocellular carcinoma, two cutaneous melanoma.

CDR3 length equals 16 residues. Germline lookup yields CDR1 LNHNV and CDR2 YYDKDF (reference sequence). V dropped 0 bases and J dropped 5; count of bases not matched to a gene: 5. General study points: Both blood CD4+ and CD8+ T cells showed clonal growth by week 6 at 0.1 to 3.0 mg/kg. Expanded clones tended on average to be more numerous among CD8+ T cells than CD4+.

Turning to this clone: Its target is unknown.

Profiled with immunoSEQ multiplex PCR; TCRdb holds only in-frame clones, not every one. The data hold 90,000 or so clones, with approximately 90% observed a single time. This clonotype was sampled from an adult with an advanced solid tumor such as melanoma, head and neck, liver or kidney cancer. The rearrangement uses TRBV15 and TRBJ2-1, with TRBD2 matching 9 bases. The specimen was CD4+ or CD8+ T cells sorted from blood, collected in a trial of the OX40 agonist ivuxolimab. In DNA, the CDR3 is TGTGCCACCAGCAGAGATCCTAGCGGGATGAACAATGAGCAGTTCTTC. Protein sequence: CATSRDPSGMNNEQFF.